This TCR beta chain was sequenced during a study of blood T cell repertoires in COVID-19. At the level of the study: From the United States, Italy and Spain came samples of acute and convalescent COVID-19. In each case, the material was cDNA or gDNA derived from T cells, B-cell-depleted T cells, or PBMCs.

Original analysis: It was from reference gene primer amplification that nucleated cell counts were estimated. Assay: immunoSEQ multiplex PCR; the TCRdb copy retains only in-frame clones and omits some. From that table come the V and J calls and clone size; the DNA was used to work out D and trimming. Of 20,000 to 25,000 clones listed, about nine tenths were seen once; the top ten hold about 25%. The CDR3 contains 14 residues. CDR1 and CDR2 (germline): SNHLY, FYNNEI. V lost 11 bases and J lost 6, with 19 bases in between. This clone showed up just a few times. The sequenced sample was peripheral blood. The rearrangement links TRBV2 to TRBJ1-4; possible D gene TRBD1, 6 bases. This TCR was recovered from a human donor with active COVID-19. The donor label of this sample is uncertain. In DNA form, the CDR3 reads TGTGCCGGGAAACCTACAGGGAAGGATGAAAAACTGTTTTTT. This encodes CAGKPTGKDEKLFF.